Given below is one T cell receptor beta chain in context. The data belong to a study of blood T cell repertoires in COVID-19. Recruits, aged about 18 to 95 years, lived in 24 US areas. The study assigned cohorts using participant-reported clinical history. In the original processing: Amplification from reference gene primers served as the basis for estimated nucleated cell counts. Only in-frame clones appear in the TCRdb table, and some are missing; sequencing was by immunoSEQ multiplex PCR. The DNA gave D and trimming, while V, J and clone size come from that table. The repertoire consists of fewer than 350,000 clones, with approximately 90% occurring once and the leading ten covering about 3%. The CDR3 loop spans 15 amino acids. Trimming removed 7 bases from V and 9 bases from J; junction bases left unmatched: 13. Germline V gene data show CDR1 as MNHEY and CDR2 as SMNVEV (reference sequence).

Sequenced sample: PBMCs or T cells enriched from blood (not recorded which). This sequence originates from a man aged 40-49 years who had been exposed to COVID-19. The chain combines TRBV27 with TRBJ2-5, with 11 bases lining up with TRBD1. CDR3: CASNLSRGTGGPQYF. CDR3 DNA sequence: TGTGCCAGCAACCTATCAAGGGGGACAGGGGGGCCCCAGTACTTC.